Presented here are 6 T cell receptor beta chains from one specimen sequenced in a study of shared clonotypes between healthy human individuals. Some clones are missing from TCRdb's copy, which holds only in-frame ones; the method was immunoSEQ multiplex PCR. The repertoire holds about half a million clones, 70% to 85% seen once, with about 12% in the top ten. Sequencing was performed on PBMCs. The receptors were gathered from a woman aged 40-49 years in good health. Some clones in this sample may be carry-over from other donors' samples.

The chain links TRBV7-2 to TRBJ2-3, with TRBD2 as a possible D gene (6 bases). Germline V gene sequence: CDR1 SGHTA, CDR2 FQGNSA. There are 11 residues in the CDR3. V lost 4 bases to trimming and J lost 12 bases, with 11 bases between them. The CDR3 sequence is CASSSREAQYF. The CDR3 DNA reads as TGTGCCAGCAGCTCGCGGGAAGCCCAGTATTTT.

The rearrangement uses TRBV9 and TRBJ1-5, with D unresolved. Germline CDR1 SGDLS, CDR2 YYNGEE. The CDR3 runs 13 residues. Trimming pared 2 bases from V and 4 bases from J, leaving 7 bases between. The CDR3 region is CASSVTGNQPQHF. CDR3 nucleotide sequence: TGTGCCAGCAGCGTTACTGGGAATCAGCCCCAGCATTTT.

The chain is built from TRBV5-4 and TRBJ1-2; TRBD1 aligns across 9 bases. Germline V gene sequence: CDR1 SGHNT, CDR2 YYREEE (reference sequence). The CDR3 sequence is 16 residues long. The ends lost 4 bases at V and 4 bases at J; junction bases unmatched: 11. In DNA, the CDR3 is TGTGCCAGCAGCGTTAGCCCCGACAGGGGGATCTATGGCTACACCTTC. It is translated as CASSVSPDRGIYGYTF.

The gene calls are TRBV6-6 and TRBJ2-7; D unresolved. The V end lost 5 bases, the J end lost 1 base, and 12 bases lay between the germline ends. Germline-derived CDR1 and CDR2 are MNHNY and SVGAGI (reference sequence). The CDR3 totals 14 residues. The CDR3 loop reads CASSPQITSYEQYF. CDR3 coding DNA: TGTGCCAGCAGTCCTCAGATTACTTCCTACGAGCAGTACTTC.

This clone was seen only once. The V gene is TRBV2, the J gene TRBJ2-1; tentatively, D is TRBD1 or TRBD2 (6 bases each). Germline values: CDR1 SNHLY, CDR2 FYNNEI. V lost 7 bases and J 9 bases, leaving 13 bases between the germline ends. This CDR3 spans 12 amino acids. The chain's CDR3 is CASKGGGIEQFF. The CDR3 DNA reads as TGTGCCAGCAAGGGGGGTGGTATTGAGCAGTTCTTC.

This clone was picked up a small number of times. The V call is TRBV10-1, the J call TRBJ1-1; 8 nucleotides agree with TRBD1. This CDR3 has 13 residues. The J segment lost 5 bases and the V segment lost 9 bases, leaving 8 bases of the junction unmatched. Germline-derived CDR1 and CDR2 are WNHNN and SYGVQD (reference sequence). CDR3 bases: TGCGCCAGTTCACGGACAGGGAGAACTGAAGCTTTCTTT. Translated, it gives CASSRTGRTEAFF.